Sequencing of this T cell receptor (beta chain) was carried out in a study of PD-L1 blockade in urothelial cancer. Background on the study: Blood-derived samples held a median roughly 150,000 T cells.

Germline CDR1 and CDR2: SGDLS and YYNGEE. V lost 3 bases, J lost 0 bases, and 6 bases lay in between. CDR3 length equals 13 residues. As to time point: pretreatment peripheral blood. Method: immunoSEQ multiplex PCR; TCRdb's copy keeps in-frame clones and lacks some. The repertoire includes tens of thousands of clones, 75% to 85% of them detected once, and roughly a tenth sits in the top ten. This clone showed up just a few times. This sequence joins TRBV9 and TRBJ1-1; D is perhaps TRBD1 (5 bases). Sequenced here: PBMCs, sampled around atezolizumab (anti-PD-L1) treatment. The TCR was taken from a man aged 70-80 years with urothelial cancer. In nucleotides, the CDR3 is TGTGCCAGCAGCGCGACAGTGAACACTGAAGCTTTCTTT. The encoded protein is CASSATVNTEAFF.